The 25 T cell receptor beta chains reported below all come from one sample, sequenced in a study of cytomegalovirus exposure and HLA in healthy donors (dated by TCRdb to the late 2010s). Library generation was performed with the immunoSEQ multiplex PCR assay. A mixture of 60 forward primers for TCR Vbeta segments and 13 reverse primers for TCR Jbeta segments was used in the multiplex PCR. TCRdb carries this immuneACCESS record with in-frame sequences only. Its versions omit some clonotypes, under half of them owing to an unresolved V gene in the studies checked, with the rest unexplained. The sample table holds approximately 170,000 clones, of which approximately 72% were seen once. Approximately 1.5% of the sample goes to the ten largest clones. Sequencing was carried out using PBMCs. These receptors came from a man between 50 and 59 years old in good health and CMV-seronegative.

The gene calls are TRBV7-9 and TRBJ2-7; D may be TRBD1 (6 bases). CDR3 length: 15 amino acids. Trimming shortened V by 6 bases and J by 0 bases, and 15 bases separated the two germline ends. The V gene's germline CDR1 is SEHNR and CDR2 FQNEAQ (reference sequence). The CDR3 here is CASSSGQYLSYEQYF. CDR3 nucleotide sequence: TGTGCCAGCAGTTCCGGACAGTACCTCTCCTACGAGCAGTACTTC.

The chain carries TRBV6-5 and TRBJ2-5; 7 bases line up with TRBD1. Germline assignment: CDR1 MNHEY and CDR2 SVGAGI. CDR3 length: 15 residues. Losses at the gene ends were 6 bases for V and 4 bases for J; bases not matched to a gene: 11. CDR3 sequence: CASRKTGTDIETQYF. The CDR3 DNA reads TGTGCCAGCAGGAAAACCGGGACAGATATAGAGACCCAGTACTTC.

The gene calls are TRBV7-2 and TRBJ2-2; 10 bases fit TRBD1. Germline CDR1 SGHTA, CDR2 FQGNSA. V trimming: 7 bases; J trimming: 5 bases; junction bases outside the gene matches: 7. The length of the CDR3 is 15 residues. The CDR3: CASMRQGALTGELFF. CDR3 coding DNA: TGTGCCAGCATGAGACAGGGGGCGCTTACCGGGGAGCTGTTTTTT.

The V call is TRBV7-9, the J call TRBJ1-2; TRBD1 aligns across 9 bases. Trimming took 1 base from V and 8 from J; bases not matched to a gene: 8. The CDR3 runs to 15 residues. Looked up from germline, CDR1 is SEHNR and CDR2 is FQNEAQ (reference sequence). The CDR3 region has the DNA TGTGCCAGCAGCTTAGTAGGCGGGGACAGGGCCGGCTACACCTTC. This translates into CASSLVGGDRAGYTF.

The chain carries TRBV28 and TRBJ2-1, with D tentatively TRBD2 (6 bases). Germline V CDR1 and CDR2: MDHEN, SYDVKM. Trimming removed 6 bases from V and 3 bases from J, with 18 bases in between. This CDR3 has 16 residues. The CDR3 protein is CASSSPGGDRYNEQFF. In DNA form, the CDR3 reads TGTGCCAGCAGCTCCCCGGGCGGGGACCGCTACAATGAGCAGTTCTTC. Full variable domain (remainder filled in from reference TRBV28 and TRBJ2-1): DVKVTQSSRYLVKRTGEKVFLECVQDMDHENMFWYRQDPGLGLRLIYFSYDVKMKEKGDIPEGYSVSREKKERFSLILESASTNQTSMYLCASSSPGGDRYNEQFFGPGTRLTVL.

In this sample, this clone turned up once. The rearrangement links TRBV10-3 to TRBJ1-1; 10 nucleotides align to TRBD1. Germline V lookup: CDR1 ENHRY, CDR2 SYGVKD. The CDR3 is 13 residues long. V dropped 10 bases and J dropped 5; count of bases not matched to a gene: 7. CDR3 nucleotides: TGTGCCACCGGTGGACAGGGGGGAACTGAAGCTTTCTTT. Protein sequence: CATGGQGGTEAFF.

The table lists this clone with a count of one. The V call is TRBV5-1, the J call TRBJ1-1; D perhaps matches TRBD1 (6 bases). CDR1 and CDR2 from the germline V gene are SGHRS and YFSETQ. Between the trimmed V and J ends, which lost 3 bases and 0 bases, there was a span of 9 bases. This CDR3 comprises 14 residues. CDR3 sequence: CASSSGQMNTEAFF. The CDR3 bases are TGCGCCAGCAGCTCCGGACAGATGAACACTGAAGCTTTCTTT.

This clone was found a few times. The chain combines TRBV5-6 with TRBJ1-4; 8 bases are shared with TRBD1. J lost 7 bases, V lost 3 bases, and 5 bases had no gene match. The CDR3 has 14 amino acids. Germline V gene sequence: CDR1 SGHDT, CDR2 YYEEEE. The CDR3 loop reads CASSSGTGPEKLFF. Written as DNA, the CDR3 is TGTGCCAGCAGCTCCGGGACAGGCCCTGAAAAACTGTTTTTT.

V usage is TRBV7-8 and J usage is TRBJ1-5; 9 nucleotides line up with TRBD1. Germline CDR1 is SGHVS and CDR2 is FQNEAQ. The CDR3 spans 17 residues. With 5 bases clipped from V and 4 bases from J, the junction kept 12 bases outside the gene matches. DNA of the CDR3: TGTGCCAGCAGCGTCAAGCCGGGACAGGGAAGGAATCAGCCCCAGCATTTT. Translating gives CASSVKPGQGRNQPQHF.

The chain links TRBV28 to TRBJ2-7; maybe TRBD1 (6 bases). There are 17 residues in the CDR3. V was trimmed by 11 bases and J by 2 bases, leaving 28 bases between them. Germline CDR1 MDHEN, CDR2 SYDVKM. This CDR3 is CASQTLSGAAGAYEQYF. CDR3 nucleotide sequence: TGTGCCTCTCAGACCCTCAGTGGGGCAGCAGGGGCCTACGAGCAGTACTTC.

The chain employs TRBV6-1 and TRBJ1-2; 7 nucleotides agree with TRBD1. Trimming at V came to 0 bases and at J to 3 bases, leaving 7 bases not matched to a gene. This CDR3 is 16 amino acids long. CDR1 MNHNS and CDR2 SASEGT come from the germline V gene. CDR3 residues: CASSEARGRGDYGYTF. In nucleotides, the CDR3 is TGTGCCAGCAGTGAAGCAAGGGGGCGTGGGGACTATGGCTACACCTTC.

The gene calls are TRBV4-1 and TRBJ1-5; 8 nucleotides align to TRBD1. V lost 4 bases, J lost 7 bases, and 9 bases stayed unmatched. Per the germline V gene, CDR1 is MGHRA and CDR2 is YSYEKL. The CDR3 is 15 amino acids. The DNA of the CDR3 is TGCGCCAGCAGCCGAGGACAGGGTGAAAAGCAGCCCCAGCATTTT. The encoded protein is CASSRGQGEKQPQHF.

The rearrangement joins TRBV28 to TRBJ1-1; weak D call: TRBD1 (5 bases). Germline V lookup: CDR1 MDHEN, CDR2 SYDVKM. The CDR3 extends over 14 amino acids. Trimming shortened V by 2 bases and J by 1 base, and 8 bases separated the two germline ends. The CDR3 protein is CASSLDGGNTEAFF. DNA for the CDR3: TGTGCCAGCAGTTTAGACGGGGGGAACACTGAAGCTTTCTTT.

This sequence joins TRBV27 and TRBJ1-2; tentative D call: TRBD1 (6 bases). The V end was cut by 7 bases, the J end by 0 bases, with 12 bases between. Germline V gives CDR1 MNHEY, CDR2 SMNVEV (reference sequence). The CDR3 consists of 14 residues. CDR3 sequence: CASTRRGPNYGYTF. In DNA, the CDR3 is TGTGCCAGCACCCGCAGGGGTCCTAACTATGGCTACACCTTC.

The rearrangement links TRBV7-3 to TRBJ2-2, with TRBD1 identical over 7 bases. The germline V gene encodes CDR1 SGHTA and CDR2 FQGTGA. This CDR3 spans 15 amino acids. With V trimmed by 4 bases and J by 5 bases, 7 bases remained unmatched. The CDR3 DNA follows: TGTGCCAGCAGCTCACAGGGGATGAAAACCGGGGAGCTGTTTTTT. Translation: CASSSQGMKTGELFF.

In this sample, this clone turned up a few times. This chain uses TRBV7-6 with TRBJ2-3; TRBD1 matches 8 bases. Germline CDR1 SGHVS, CDR2 FNYEAQ. The CDR3 consists of 15 residues. Trimming at V came to 4 bases and at J to 2 bases, leaving 5 bases not matched to a gene. CDR3 amino acids: CASSSNRGNTDTQYF. Written as DNA, the CDR3 is TGTGCCAGCAGCTCAAACAGGGGGAACACAGATACGCAGTATTTT.

The chain is built from TRBV2 and TRBJ2-5; D possibly corresponds to TRBD2 (5 bases). The CDR3 is 15 amino acids. Germline V gene sequence: CDR1 SNHLY, CDR2 FYNNEI. Trimming took 4 bases from V and 3 from J, leaving 15 bases between them. The CDR3 reads CASSVEETLKETQYF. The CDR3 DNA reads TGTGCCAGCAGTGTGGAGGAGACGCTTAAAGAGACCCAGTACTTC.

The chain combines TRBV29-1 with TRBJ1-4; 8 nucleotides align to TRBD1. Germline CDR1 and CDR2: SQVTM and ANQGSEA. V lost 8 bases to trimming and J lost 4 bases; unmatched junction nucleotides: 6. The length of the CDR3 is 13 residues. CDR3 region: CSITGGYNEKLFF. CDR3 in DNA: TGCAGCATTACAGGGGGTTATAATGAAAAACTGTTTTTT. Full variable domain (outside the CDR3, taken from reference TRBV29-1 and TRBJ1-4): SAVISQKPSRDICQRGTSLTIQCQVDSQVTMMFWYRQQPGQSLTLIATANQGSEATYESGFVIDKFPISRPNLTFSTLTVSNMSPEDSSIYLCSITGGYNEKLFFGSGTQLSVL.

This clone showed up just a few times. This chain links TRBV10-1 with TRBJ2-5, with a tentative D call TRBD1 (6 bases). The germline V gene has CDR1 WNHNN and CDR2 SYGVQD (reference sequence). The CDR3 consists of 18 residues. Trimming took off 0 bases at V and 2 bases at J, with 19 bases between the two ends. CDR3 sequence reads: CASSESVNARTVQETQYF. The DNA for the CDR3 is TGCGCCAGCAGTGAGTCTGTAAATGCGCGGACAGTTCAAGAGACCCAGTACTTC.

This chain joins TRBV5-1 and TRBJ1-2, with D possibly TRBD1 on 6 matching bases. Germline V CDR1 and CDR2: SGHRS, YFSETQ. The CDR3 is 13 amino acids. Trimming removed 3 bases from V and 3 bases from J, with 9 bases in between. The CDR3 sequence is CASSYSGDYGYTF. CDR3 DNA sequence: TGCGCCAGCAGCTACTCAGGGGACTATGGCTACACCTTC.

The rearrangement joins TRBV12-5 to TRBJ1-1, with TRBD1 matching 7 bases. Germline values: CDR1 LGHNT, CDR2 FRNRAP. The CDR3 is 14 residues long. Trimming took 4 bases from V and 4 from J; bases not matched to a gene: 6. The CDR3 coding sequence is TGTGCTAGTGGTTCGACAGGGAGCAGCACTGAAGCTTTCTTT. This gives the protein CASGSTGSSTEAFF.

The chain links TRBV7-7 to TRBJ2-5, with 8 bases identical to TRBD1. The CDR3 contains 15 residues. Germline CDR1 reads SSHAT; CDR2 reads FNYEAQ (reference sequence). With V trimmed by 2 bases and J by 5 bases, 7 bases remained unmatched. Written as DNA, the CDR3 is TGTGCCAGCAGCTTACTAAGGACAGGGAGGGAGACCCAGTACTTC. Its protein product is CASSLLRTGRETQYF. The whole variable domain, filled in from reference TRBV7-7 and TRBJ2-5, reads GAGVSQSPRYKVTKRGQDVTLRCDPISSHATLYWYQQALGQGPEFLTYFNYEAQPDKSGLPSDRFSAERPEGSISTLTIQRTEQRDSAMYRCASSLLRTGRETQYFGPGTRLLVL.

The gene calls are TRBV10-3 and TRBJ1-2, with D uncertain. The CDR3 contains 13 residues. V was clipped by 11 bases and J by 2 bases, with 15 bases between them. Germline lookup yields CDR1 ENHRY and CDR2 SYGVKD. CDR3 in DNA: TGTGCCTCTCAGCCGGACTTAAACTATGGCTACACCTTC. Translating it yields CASQPDLNYGYTF.

This rearrangement joins TRBV19 to TRBJ2-6, with D possibly being TRBD1 (5 bases). This CDR3 has 14 residues. In germline, CDR1 is LNHDA, CDR2 SQIVND (reference sequence). V was shortened by 7 bases and J by 1 base, with 8 bases between the two germline ends. CDR3: CASTRASGANVLTF. CDR3 DNA sequence: TGTGCCAGTACCAGGGCTTCTGGGGCCAACGTCCTGACTTTC.

In this sample, this clone turned up once. The V gene is TRBV19, the J gene TRBJ2-7; D is possibly TRBD2 (6 bases). CDR3 length: 15 residues. V lost 3 bases and J lost 1, with 13 bases in between. CDR1 and CDR2 from the germline V gene are LNHDA and SQIVND (reference sequence). CDR3 amino acids: CASSMIQAGSYEQYF. The DNA for the CDR3 is TGTGCCAGTAGTATGATCCAGGCGGGATCCTACGAGCAGTACTTC.